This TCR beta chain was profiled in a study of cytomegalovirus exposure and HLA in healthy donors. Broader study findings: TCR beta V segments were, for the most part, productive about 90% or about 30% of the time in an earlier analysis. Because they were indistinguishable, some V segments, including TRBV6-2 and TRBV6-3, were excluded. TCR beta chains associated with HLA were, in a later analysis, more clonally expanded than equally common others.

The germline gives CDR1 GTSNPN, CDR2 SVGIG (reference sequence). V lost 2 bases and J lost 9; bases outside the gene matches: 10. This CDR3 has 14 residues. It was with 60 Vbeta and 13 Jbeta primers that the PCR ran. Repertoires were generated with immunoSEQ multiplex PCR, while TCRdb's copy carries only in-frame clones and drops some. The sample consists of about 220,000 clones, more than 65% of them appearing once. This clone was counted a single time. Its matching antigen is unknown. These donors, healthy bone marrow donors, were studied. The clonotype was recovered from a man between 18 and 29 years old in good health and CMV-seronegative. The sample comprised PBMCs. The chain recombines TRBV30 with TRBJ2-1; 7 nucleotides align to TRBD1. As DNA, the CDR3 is TGTGCCTGGAGTCCAGGACAGGTGGCGGGTGAGCAGTTCTTC. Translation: CAWSPGQVAGEQFF.